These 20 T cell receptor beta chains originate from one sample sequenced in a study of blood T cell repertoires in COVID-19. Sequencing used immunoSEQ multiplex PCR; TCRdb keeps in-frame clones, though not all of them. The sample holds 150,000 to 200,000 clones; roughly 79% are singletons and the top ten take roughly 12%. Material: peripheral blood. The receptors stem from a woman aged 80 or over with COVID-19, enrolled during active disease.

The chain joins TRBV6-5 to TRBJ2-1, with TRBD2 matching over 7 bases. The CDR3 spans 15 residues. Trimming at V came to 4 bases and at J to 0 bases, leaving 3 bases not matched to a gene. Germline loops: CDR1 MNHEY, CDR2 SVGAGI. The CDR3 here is CASSSAGSSYNEQFF. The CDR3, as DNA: TGTGCCAGCAGTTCAGCGGGAAGCTCCTACAATGAGCAGTTCTTC.

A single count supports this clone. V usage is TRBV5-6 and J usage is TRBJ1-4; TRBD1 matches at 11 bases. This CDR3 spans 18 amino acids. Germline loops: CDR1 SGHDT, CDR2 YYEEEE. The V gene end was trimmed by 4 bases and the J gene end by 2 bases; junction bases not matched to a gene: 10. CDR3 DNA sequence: TGTGCCAGCAGCCGCGGACAGGGGGCAAGGAAGACTAATGAAAAACTGTTTTTT. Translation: CASSRGQGARKTNEKLFF.

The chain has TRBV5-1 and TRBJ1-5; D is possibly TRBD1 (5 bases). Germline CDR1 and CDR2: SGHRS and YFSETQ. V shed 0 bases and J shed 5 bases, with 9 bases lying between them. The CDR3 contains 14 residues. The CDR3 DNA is TGCGCCAGCAGCTTGGGGACCAGGGATCAGCCCCAGCATTTT. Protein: CASSLGTRDQPQHF.

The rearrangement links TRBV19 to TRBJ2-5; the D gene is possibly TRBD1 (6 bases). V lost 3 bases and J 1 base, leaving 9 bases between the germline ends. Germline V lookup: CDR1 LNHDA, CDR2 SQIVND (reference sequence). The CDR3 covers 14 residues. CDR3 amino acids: CASSIPGAQETQYF. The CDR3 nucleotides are TGTGCCAGTAGTATCCCAGGGGCCCAAGAGACCCAGTACTTC.

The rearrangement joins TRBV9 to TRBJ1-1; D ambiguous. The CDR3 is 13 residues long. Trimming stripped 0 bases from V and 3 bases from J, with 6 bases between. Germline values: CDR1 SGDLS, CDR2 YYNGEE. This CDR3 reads CASSVELDTEAFF. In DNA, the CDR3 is TGTGCCAGCAGCGTAGAACTGGACACTGAAGCTTTCTTT. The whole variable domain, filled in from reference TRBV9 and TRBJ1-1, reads DSGVTQTPKHLITATGQRVTLRCSPRSGDLSVYWYQQSLDQGLQFLIQYYNGEERAKGNILERFSAQQFPDLHSELNLSSLELGDSALYFCASSVELDTEAFFGQGTRLTVV.

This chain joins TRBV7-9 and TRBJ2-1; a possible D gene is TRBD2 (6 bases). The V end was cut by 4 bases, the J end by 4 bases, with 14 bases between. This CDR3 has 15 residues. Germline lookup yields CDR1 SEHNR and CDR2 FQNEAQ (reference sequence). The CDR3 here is CASSYGRGWYNEQFF. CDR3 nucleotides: TGTGCCAGCAGCTACGGCCGGGGGTGGTACAATGAGCAGTTCTTC. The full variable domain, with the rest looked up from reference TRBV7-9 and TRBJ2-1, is DTGVSQNPRHKITKRGQNVTFRCDPISEHNRLYWYRQTLGQGPEFLTYFQNEAQLEKSRLLSDRFSAERPKGSFSTLEIQRTEQGDSAMYLCASSYGRGWYNEQFFGPGTRLTVL.

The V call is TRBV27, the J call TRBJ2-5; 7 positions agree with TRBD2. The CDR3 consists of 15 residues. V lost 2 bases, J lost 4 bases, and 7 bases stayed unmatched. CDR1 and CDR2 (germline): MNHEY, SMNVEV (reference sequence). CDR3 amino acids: CASSLEGGPGETQYF. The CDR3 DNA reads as TGTGCCAGCAGTTTAGAGGGAGGGCCGGGAGAGACCCAGTACTTC.

In DNA, the CDR3 is TGTGCCAGCAGCGTGGGGCTAGCGGGGGATTCCTTCGCCGAGCAGTACTTC. It codes for CASSVGLAGDSFAEQYF. The V gene is TRBV9, the J gene TRBJ2-7; TRBD2 matches 10 bases. Germline V gives CDR1 SGDLS, CDR2 YYNGEE. V lost 2 bases, J lost 6 bases, and 14 bases stayed unmatched. This CDR3 comprises 17 residues.

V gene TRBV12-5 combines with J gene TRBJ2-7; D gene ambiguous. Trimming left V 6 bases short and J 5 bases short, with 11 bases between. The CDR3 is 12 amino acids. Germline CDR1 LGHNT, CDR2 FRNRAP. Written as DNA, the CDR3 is TGTGCTAGTGGCCCCACAGATGACGAGCAGTACTTC. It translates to CASGPTDDEQYF. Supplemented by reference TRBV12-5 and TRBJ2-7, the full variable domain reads DARVTQTPRHKVTEMGQEVTMRCQPILGHNTVFWYRQTMMQGLELLAYFRNRAPLDDSGMPKDRFSAEMPDATLATLKIQPSEPRDSAVYFCASGPTDDEQYFGPGTRLTVT.

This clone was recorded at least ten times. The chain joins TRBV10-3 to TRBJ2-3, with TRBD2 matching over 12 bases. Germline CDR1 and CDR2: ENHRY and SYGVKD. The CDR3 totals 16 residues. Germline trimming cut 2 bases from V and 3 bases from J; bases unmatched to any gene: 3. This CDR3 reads CAISEASGGATDTQYF. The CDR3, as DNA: TGTGCCATCAGTGAGGCTAGCGGGGGGGCGACAGATACGCAGTATTTT.

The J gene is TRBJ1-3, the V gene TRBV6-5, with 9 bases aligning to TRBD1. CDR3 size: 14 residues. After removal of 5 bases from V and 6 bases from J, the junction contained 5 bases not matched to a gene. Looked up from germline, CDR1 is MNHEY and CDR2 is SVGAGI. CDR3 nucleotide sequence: TGTGCCAGCAGTCGCCGGGACAGGGAAAACACCATATATTTT. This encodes CASSRRDRENTIYF.

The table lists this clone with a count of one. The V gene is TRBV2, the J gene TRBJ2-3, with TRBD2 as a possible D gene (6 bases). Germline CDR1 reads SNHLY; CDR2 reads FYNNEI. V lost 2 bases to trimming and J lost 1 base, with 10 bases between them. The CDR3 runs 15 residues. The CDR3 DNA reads TGTGCCAGCAGTGAACGGCGGAGGGGCACAGATACGCAGTATTTT. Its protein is CASSERRRGTDTQYF.

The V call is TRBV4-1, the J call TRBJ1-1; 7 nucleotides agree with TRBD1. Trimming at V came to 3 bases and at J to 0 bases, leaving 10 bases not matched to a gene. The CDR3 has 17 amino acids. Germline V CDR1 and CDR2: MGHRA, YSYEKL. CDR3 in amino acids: CASSQFPGTVVNTEAFF. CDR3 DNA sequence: TGCGCCAGCAGCCAGTTCCCCGGGACAGTGGTGAACACTGAAGCTTTCTTT.

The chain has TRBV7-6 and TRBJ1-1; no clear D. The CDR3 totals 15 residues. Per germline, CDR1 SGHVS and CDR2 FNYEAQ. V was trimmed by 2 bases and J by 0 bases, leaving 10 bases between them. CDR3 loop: CASSLSGRVNTEAFF. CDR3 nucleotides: TGTGCCAGCAGCTTAAGCGGGCGCGTGAACACTGAAGCTTTCTTT.

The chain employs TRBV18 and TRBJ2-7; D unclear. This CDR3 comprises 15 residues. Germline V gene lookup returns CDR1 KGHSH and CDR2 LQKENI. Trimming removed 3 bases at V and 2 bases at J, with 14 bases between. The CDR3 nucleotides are TGTGCCAGCTCACCCACTCGAAACCCGACCTACGAGCAGTACTTC. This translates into CASSPTRNPTYEQYF.

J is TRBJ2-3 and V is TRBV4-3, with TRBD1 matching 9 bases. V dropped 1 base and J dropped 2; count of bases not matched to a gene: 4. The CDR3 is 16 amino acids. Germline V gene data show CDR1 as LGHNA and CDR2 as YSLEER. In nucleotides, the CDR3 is TGCGCCAGCAGCCAAGGGACAGGGGCCAACACAGATACGCAGTATTTT. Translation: CASSQGTGANTDTQYF.

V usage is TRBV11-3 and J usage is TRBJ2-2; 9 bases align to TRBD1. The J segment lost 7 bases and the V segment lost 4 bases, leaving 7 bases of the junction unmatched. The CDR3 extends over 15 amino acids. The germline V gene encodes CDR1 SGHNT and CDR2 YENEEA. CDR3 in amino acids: CASSSNRGLVGELFF. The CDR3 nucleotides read TGTGCCAGCAGCTCTAACAGGGGGCTGGTCGGGGAGCTGTTTTTT.

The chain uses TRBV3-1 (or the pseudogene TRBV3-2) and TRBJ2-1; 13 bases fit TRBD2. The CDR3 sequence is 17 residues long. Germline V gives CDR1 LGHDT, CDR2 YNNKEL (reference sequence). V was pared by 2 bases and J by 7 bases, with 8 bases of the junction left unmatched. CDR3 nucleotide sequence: TGTGCCAGCAGCCAATTTCGACTAGCGGGGGGTCGGAATGAGCAGTTCTTC. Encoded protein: CASSQFRLAGGRNEQFF.

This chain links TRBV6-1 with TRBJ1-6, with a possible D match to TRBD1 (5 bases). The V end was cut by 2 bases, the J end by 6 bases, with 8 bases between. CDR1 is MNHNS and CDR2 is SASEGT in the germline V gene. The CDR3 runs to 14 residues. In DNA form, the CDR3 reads TGTGCCAGCAGTGAACCGACAGTTAATTCACCCCTCCACTTT. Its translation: CASSEPTVNSPLHF.

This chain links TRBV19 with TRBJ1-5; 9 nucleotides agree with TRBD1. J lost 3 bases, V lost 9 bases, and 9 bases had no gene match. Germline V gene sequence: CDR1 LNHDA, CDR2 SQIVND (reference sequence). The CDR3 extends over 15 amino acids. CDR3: CASTNRGRFNQPQHF. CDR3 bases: TGTGCCAGCACAAACAGGGGGCGCTTCAATCAGCCCCAGCATTTT.